The entry that follows covers one TCR beta chain sequence. The entry originates in a study of blood T cell repertoires in COVID-19. Study overall: Sample material is recorded as cDNA or gDNA derived from T cells, B-cell-depleted T cells, or PBMCs.

Recruited during active infection, patients (from Seattle) were subsequently followed longitudinally. The authors' processing: Amplified reference gene primers provided the basis for estimating nucleated cell counts. Method: immunoSEQ multiplex PCR; TCRdb's copy keeps in-frame clones and lacks some. Clonal size and the V and J genes are those of that table, whereas D and trimming came from the DNA. The repertoire includes about 170,000 clones, 85% of them detected once, and around 8.4% sits in the top ten. The sequence came from a woman aged 80 or over with COVID-19, enrolled during active disease. Sequencing was carried out using peripheral blood.

The CDR3 loop reads CASSPGTGTEYGYTF. Written as DNA, the CDR3 is TGTGCCAGCAGCCCCGGAACCGGGACAGAATATGGCTACACCTTC. J is TRBJ1-2 and V is TRBV21-1; TRBD1 is the table's D call, not checked against the DNA. TRBV21-1 is a pseudogene. CDR3 size: 15 residues.